One TCR beta chain is described in this entry. Its antigen is not identified. Only in-frame clones appear in the TCRdb table, and some are missing; sequencing was by immunoSEQ multiplex PCR. The sample consists of tens of thousands of clones, roughly 76% of them appearing once. The data originate from a study of PD-1 blockade in classical Hodgkin lymphoma. Across the whole study: Patients had nivolumab dosed at 3 mg/kg, delivered intravenously every 2 weeks.

Whole-study findings and limits: Whoever responded completely had baseline diversity much like that seen in newly diagnosed patients. Whereas CD4+ TCR diversity had risen significantly by C4D1, CD8+ TCR diversity had not. There remain no defined causes for the repertoire differences, which possibly reflect disease activity or prior therapy.

After autologous stem cell transplantation all patients relapsed, and prior brentuximab vedotin exposure differed between cohorts. This CDR3 has 12 residues. Germline V lookup: CDR1 SGHTA, CDR2 FQGNSA. The V gene end was trimmed by 6 bases and the J gene end by 11 bases; junction bases not matched to a gene: 2. This material consisted of peripheral blood mononuclear cells (PBMCs), taken before the second cycle of nivolumab. The sequence came from a human donor with classical Hodgkin lymphoma. The chain couples TRBV7-2 to TRBJ1-4, with 11 bases fitting TRBD1. The CDR3 DNA is TGTGCCAGCAGTTGGGACAGGGGGAAACTGTTTTTT. This gives the protein CASSWDRGKLFF.